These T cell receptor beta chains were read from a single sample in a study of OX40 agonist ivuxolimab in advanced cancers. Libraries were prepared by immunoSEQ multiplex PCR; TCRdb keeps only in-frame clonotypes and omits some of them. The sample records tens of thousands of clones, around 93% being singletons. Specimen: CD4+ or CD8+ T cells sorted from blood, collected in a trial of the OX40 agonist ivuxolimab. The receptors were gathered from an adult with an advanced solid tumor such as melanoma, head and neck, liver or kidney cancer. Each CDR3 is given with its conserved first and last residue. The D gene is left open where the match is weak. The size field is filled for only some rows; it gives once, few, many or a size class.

cdr3_nt: TGTGCCAGCACCAATGGACAGACGCTCTCCTACGAGCAGTACTTC; cdr3_aa: CASTNGQTLSYEQYF; d_call: NA; j_call: TRBJ2-7; clone_size: NA; v_call: TRBV6-5
cdr3_nt: TGTGCCAGCAGTTTCCAGGGGGCCGAGAACACAGATACGCAGTATTTT; cdr3_aa: CASSFQGAENTDTQYF; d_call: TRBD1; j_call: TRBJ2-3; clone_size: NA; v_call: TRBV28
cdr3_nt: TGTGCAAGTCGCTTAGCGGGTAGCGGGGGCCCCCTACCCATCACAGATACGCAGTATTTT; cdr3_aa: CASRLAGSGGPLPITDTQYF; d_call: NA; j_call: TRBJ2-3; clone_size: few; v_call: TRBV12-2
cdr3_nt: TGCAGCGTTGAAGCCCGGTACCAAGAGACCCAGTACTTC; cdr3_aa: CSVEARYQETQYF; d_call: NA; j_call: TRBJ2-5; clone_size: NA; v_call: TRBV29-1
cdr3_nt: TGCGCCAGCAGCCAAGACCCCGTGGATCCATACAATGAGCAGTTCTTC; cdr3_aa: CASSQDPVDPYNEQFF; d_call: NA; j_call: TRBJ2-1; clone_size: NA; v_call: TRBV4-3
cdr3_nt: TGCAGCGTTGCGGGGCCGGACGAAAGTGGCTACACCTTC; cdr3_aa: CSVAGPDESGYTF; d_call: NA; j_call: TRBJ1-2; clone_size: NA; v_call: TRBV29-1
cdr3_nt: TGTGCCAGCAGCTTAGGCGGGACTAGCGGAGGCACAGATACGCAGTATTTT; cdr3_aa: CASSLGGTSGGTDTQYF; d_call: TRBD2; j_call: TRBJ2-3; clone_size: once; v_call: TRBV7-2
cdr3_nt: TGTGCCAGCAGTGCCGGACTAGCGGGAGGGCGCACCGGGGAGCTGTTTTTT; cdr3_aa: CASSAGLAGGRTGELFF; d_call: TRBD2; j_call: TRBJ2-2; clone_size: NA; v_call: TRBV7-9
cdr3_nt: TGTGCCAGCAGCTTAAGCGGACAGGGGAATTCACCCCTCCACTTT; cdr3_aa: CASSLSGQGNSPLHF; d_call: TRBD1; j_call: TRBJ1-6; clone_size: NA; v_call: TRBV7-9
cdr3_nt: TGTGCCAGCAGCTTCGCGGACAGAGAAGCTTTCTTT; cdr3_aa: CASSFADREAFF; d_call: NA; j_call: TRBJ1-1; clone_size: few; v_call: TRBV7-9
cdr3_nt: TGTGCCAGCAGCTTAAGTCGCGGGATCTCCTACGAGCAGTACTTC; cdr3_aa: CASSLSRGISYEQYF; d_call: NA; j_call: TRBJ2-7; clone_size: NA; v_call: TRBV7-2
cdr3_nt: TGTGCCAGCAGCTTACTCAGTACGAGTGAAAAACTGTTTTTT; cdr3_aa: CASSLLSTSEKLFF; d_call: NA; j_call: TRBJ1-4; clone_size: NA; v_call: TRBV7-2
cdr3_nt: TGTGCCAGCAGTTGGACCGGACAGGGGATAGGAAACACCATATATTTT; cdr3_aa: CASSWTGQGIGNTIYF; d_call: TRBD1; j_call: TRBJ1-3; clone_size: NA; v_call: TRBV6-5
cdr3_nt: TGTGCCAGCAGCCCCCACACGGGCCCCCAGTACTTC; cdr3_aa: CASSPHTGPQYF; d_call: NA; j_call: TRBJ2-5; clone_size: NA; v_call: TRBV7-2